A selection of T cell receptor beta chains follows, all from one sample in a study of naive and memory T cell subsets. One entry per CDR3 protein, called by TCRdb with MiXCR from the UMI-ligation and nested PCR reads. The sample consists of more than 30,000 distinct CDR3 sequences, about 6.2% of them appearing once. Source: skin, taken from a tuberculin skin test site. The receptors originated from an adult in good health. Both conserved end residues are part of each CDR3. A D gene is named only where the DNA matches it firmly. The listing skips clone size in some rows; elsewhere it reads once, few, many or a size class.

abundance | d_gene | j_gene | v_gene | CDR3aa | CDR3nt
medium-sized | TRBD2 | TRBJ2-2 | TRBV3-1 | CASSQASGNTGELFF | TGTGCCAGCAGCCAAGCTAGCGGAAACACCGGGGAGCTGTTTTTT
many | TRBD1 | TRBJ2-3 | TRBV5-1 | CASSPLVGTASTDTQYF | TGCGCCAGCAGCCCACTCGTCGGGACAGCTAGCACAGATACGCAGTATTTT
many | - | TRBJ2-5 | TRBV6-5 | CASSYSVGYQETQYF | TGTGCCAGCAGTTACTCGGTGGGGTACCAAGAGACCCAGTACTTC
many | TRBD1 | TRBJ1-2 | TRBV2 | CASSGWDRGINYGYTF | TGTGCCAGCAGTGGCTGGGACAGGGGTATTAACTATGGCTACACCTTC
many | - | TRBJ2-7 | TRBV10-1 | CASSESRVSSLGSYEQYF | TGCGCCAGCAGTGAGTCGCGGGTTAGCTCTCTTGGGTCCTACGAGCAGTACTTC
many | - | TRBJ1-5 | TRBV5-1 | CASSLVGDSNQPQHF | TGCGCCAGCAGCTTGGTGGGCGATAGCAATCAGCCCCAGCATTTT
- | - | TRBJ1-2 | TRBV7-2 | CASSLVTGWVEGYTF | TGTGCCAGCAGCTTAGTTACAGGGTGGGTCGAGGGCTACACCTTC
- | - | TRBJ1-2 | TRBV6-5 | CASSSVAHGYTF | TGTGCCAGCAGTTCCGTAGCTCATGGCTACACCTTC
many | TRBD2 | TRBJ2-2 | TRBV5-4 | CASLAGENTGELFF | TGTGCCAGCCTAGCGGGGGAGAACACCGGGGAGCTGTTTTTT
- | - | TRBJ1-2 | TRBV13 | CASSPKDSYGYTF | TGTGCCAGCAGCCCAAAAGACAGCTATGGCTACACCTTC
- | - | TRBJ1-6 | TRBV12-3/TRBV12-4 | CASTLNGALNSPLHF | TGTGCCAGCACTCTAAACGGGGCCCTCAATTCACCCCTCCACTTT
- | - | TRBJ1-1 | TRBV9 | CACSVNGGEAFF | TGTGCCTGCAGCGTAAACGGGGGTGAAGCTTTCTTT
many | TRBD1 | TRBJ2-3 | TRBV4-1 | CASSPPGTGGWSDTQYF | TGCGCCAGCAGCCCCCCCGGGACAGGGGGATGGTCAGATACGCAGTATTTT
- | TRBD1 | TRBJ1-2 | TRBV12-3/TRBV12-4 | CASSSTRTGDGYTF | TGTGCCAGCAGTTCAACTAGGACAGGGGACGGCTACACCTTC
many | TRBD1 | TRBJ2-1 | TRBV4-1 | CASSQDQGQGSYNEQFF | TGCGCCAGCAGCCAAGATCAGGGACAGGGCTCCTACAATGAGCAGTTCTTC
many | - | TRBJ2-3 | TRBV20-1 | CSAIQGTDTQYF | TGCAGTGCCATACAAGGCACAGATACGCAGTATTTT
- | - | TRBJ1-2 | TRBV12-3/TRBV12-4 | CASSTQKSYGYTF | TGTGCCAGCAGTACTCAAAAGTCCTATGGCTACACCTTC
few | - | TRBJ1-2 | TRBV5-1 | CASSLVGGQGGYGYTF | TGCGCCAGCAGCTTGGTTGGAGGGCAGGGAGGCTATGGCTACACCTTC
few | - | TRBJ1-1 | TRBV6-1 | CASSDSPMNTEAFF | TGTGCCAGCAGTGATTCCCCAATGAACACTGAAGCTTTCTTT
many | - | TRBJ2-7 | TRBV6-2/TRBV6-3 | CASSGSSYEQYF | TGTGCCAGCTCAGGGAGCTCCTACGAGCAGTACTTC
many | - | TRBJ2-1 | TRBV2 | CASTPRQQSSYNEQFF | TGTGCCAGCACTCCCAGACAGCAGAGCTCCTACAATGAGCAGTTCTTC
- | TRBD2 | TRBJ2-3 | TRBV7-9 | CANSSALAGGEFFTDTQYF | TGTGCCAACAGCAGTGCGCTAGCGGGGGGGGAGTTCTTCACAGATACGCAGTATTTT
many | - | TRBJ2-7 | TRBV29-1 | CSVELSNEQYF | TGCAGCGTTGAATTGTCAAACGAGCAGTACTTC
many | TRBD1 | TRBJ2-6 | TRBV9 | CASSALSGTGYSGANVLTF | TGTGCCAGCAGCGCCCTCTCCGGGACAGGGTACTCTGGGGCCAACGTCCTGACTTTC
- | - | TRBJ1-2 | TRBV6-5 | CASSYAGLNYGYTF | TGTGCCAGCAGTTACGCAGGCCTAAACTATGGCTACACCTTC
many | - | TRBJ2-7 | TRBV7-3 | CASSPTSWGEQYF | TGTGCCAGCAGCCCCACAAGTTGGGGAGAGCAGTACTTC
many | - | TRBJ2-7 | TRBV2 | CASSPEVGESEQYF | TGTGCCAGCAGTCCTGAAGTCGGGGAAAGTGAGCAGTACTTC
- | - | TRBJ2-3 | TRBV6-1 | CASSEEAARTDTQYF | TGTGCCAGCAGTGAAGAAGCGGCCCGCACAGATACGCAGTATTTT
many | - | TRBJ2-5 | TRBV6-6 | CAIKTSYQETQYF | TGTGCCATCAAAACCTCGTACCAAGAGACCCAGTACTTC